This paragraph covers one TCR beta chain sequence. Its antigen is unknown. Profiled with immunoSEQ multiplex PCR; TCRdb holds only in-frame clones, not every one. The data show fewer than 25,000 clones, about 85% seen once. The sample originates from a study of regulatory dendritic cells for organ transplantation. Points from the study as a whole: Memory CD8+ T cells were the most oligoclonal; naive cells were highly diverse. Among resting subsets, memory CD8+ cells contained the most alloreactive clonotypes.

Sorted T cells were CFSE-labeled and cultured 4 to 5 days with allogeneic regulatory or mature dendritic cells at 1:10. Sequencing was done on a sample of naive CD4+ T cells from blood cultured with dendritic cells. Subset in this sample: CD45RA+ naive T cells. This TCR came from a human donor in good health.

The CDR3 DNA is TGTGCCAGCAGTGAAACAGCGAACACTGAAGCTTTCTTT. As protein: CASSETANTEAFF. The genes are TRBV6-1 and TRBJ1-1; D uncertain. Between the trimmed V and J ends, which lost 2 bases and 1 base, there was a span of 5 bases. This CDR3 has 13 amino acids. Germline V gene sequence: CDR1 MNHNS, CDR2 SASEGT.